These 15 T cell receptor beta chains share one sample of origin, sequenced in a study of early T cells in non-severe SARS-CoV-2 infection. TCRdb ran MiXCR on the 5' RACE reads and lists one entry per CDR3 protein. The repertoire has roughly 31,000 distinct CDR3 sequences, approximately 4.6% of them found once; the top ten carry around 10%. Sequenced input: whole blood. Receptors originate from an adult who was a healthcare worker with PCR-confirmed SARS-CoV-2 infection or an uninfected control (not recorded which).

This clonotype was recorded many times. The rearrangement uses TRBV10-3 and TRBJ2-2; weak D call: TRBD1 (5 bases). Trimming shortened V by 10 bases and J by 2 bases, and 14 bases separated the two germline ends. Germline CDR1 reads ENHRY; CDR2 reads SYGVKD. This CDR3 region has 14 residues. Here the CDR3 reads CATETETNTGELFF. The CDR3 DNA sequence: TGTGCCACCGAGACAGAGACTAACACCGGGGAGCTGTTTTTT.

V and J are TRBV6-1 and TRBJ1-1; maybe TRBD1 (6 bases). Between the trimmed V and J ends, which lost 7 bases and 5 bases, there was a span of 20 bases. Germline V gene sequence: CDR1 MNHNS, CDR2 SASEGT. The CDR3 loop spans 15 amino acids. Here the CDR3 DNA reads TGTGCCAGCACCCAGAGACAGGCCGGGAGGACTGAAGCTTTCTTT. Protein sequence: CASTQRQAGRTEAFF.

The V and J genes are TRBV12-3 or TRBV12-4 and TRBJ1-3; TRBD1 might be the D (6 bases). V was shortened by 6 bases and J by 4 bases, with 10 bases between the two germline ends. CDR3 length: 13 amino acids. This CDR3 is CASRPGDGNTIYF. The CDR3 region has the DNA TGTGCCAGCAGACCAGGGGACGGAAACACCATATATTTT.

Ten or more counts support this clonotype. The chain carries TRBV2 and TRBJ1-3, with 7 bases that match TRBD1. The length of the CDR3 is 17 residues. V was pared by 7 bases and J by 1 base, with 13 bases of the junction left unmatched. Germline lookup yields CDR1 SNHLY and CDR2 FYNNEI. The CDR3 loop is CASIHGVGDRSGNTIYF. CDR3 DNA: TGTGCCAGCATCCACGGGGTAGGGGACAGATCTGGAAACACCATATATTTT. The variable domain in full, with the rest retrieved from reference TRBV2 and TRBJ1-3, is EPEVTQTPSHQVTQMGQEVILRCVPISNHLYFYWYRQILGQKVEFLVSFYNNEISEKSEIFDDQFSVERPDGSNFTLKIRSTKLEDSAMYFCASIHGVGDRSGNTIYFGEGSWLTVV.

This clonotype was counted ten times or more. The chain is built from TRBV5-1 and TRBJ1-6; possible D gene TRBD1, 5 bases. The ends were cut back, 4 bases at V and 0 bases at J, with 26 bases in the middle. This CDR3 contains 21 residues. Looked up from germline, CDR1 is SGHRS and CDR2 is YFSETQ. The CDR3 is CASSGTGLETPGSSYNSPLHF. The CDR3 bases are TGCGCCAGCAGCGGCACGGGCTTGGAGACCCCAGGGAGCTCCTATAATTCACCCCTCCACTTT.

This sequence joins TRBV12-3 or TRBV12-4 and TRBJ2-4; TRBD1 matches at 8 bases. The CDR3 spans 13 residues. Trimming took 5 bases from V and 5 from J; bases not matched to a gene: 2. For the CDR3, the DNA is TGTGCCAGCAGTAGGGGACAGGAAAACATTCAGTACTTC. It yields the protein CASSRGQENIQYF.

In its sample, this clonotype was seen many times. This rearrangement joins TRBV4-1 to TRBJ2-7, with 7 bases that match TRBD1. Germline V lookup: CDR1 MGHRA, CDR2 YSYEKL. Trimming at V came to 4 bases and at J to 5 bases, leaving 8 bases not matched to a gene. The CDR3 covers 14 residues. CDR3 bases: TGCGCCAGCAGCCGGGCGACAGGGACCAACGAGCAGTACTTC. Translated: CASSRATGTNEQYF.

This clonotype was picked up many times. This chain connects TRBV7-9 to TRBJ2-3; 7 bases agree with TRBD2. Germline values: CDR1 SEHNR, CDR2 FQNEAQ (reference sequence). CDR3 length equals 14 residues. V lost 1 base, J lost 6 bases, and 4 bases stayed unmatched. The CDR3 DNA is TGTGCCAGCAGCTTAGGGCGGGAGTGGGATACGCAGTATTTT. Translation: CASSLGREWDTQYF.

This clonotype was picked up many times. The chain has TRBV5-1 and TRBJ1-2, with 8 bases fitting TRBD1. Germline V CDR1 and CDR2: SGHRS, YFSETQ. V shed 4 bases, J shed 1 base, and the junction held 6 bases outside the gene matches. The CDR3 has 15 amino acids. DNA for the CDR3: TGCGCCAGCAGCCTGGGGACAGGCGATAACTATGGCTACACCTTC. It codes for CASSLGTGDNYGYTF.

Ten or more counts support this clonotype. The CDR3 sequence is CASSPTGVDNEQFF. CDR3 DNA: TGTGCCAGCAGCCCGACCGGGGTGGACAATGAGCAGTTCTTC. The rearrangement joins TRBV3-1 to TRBJ2-1; D may be TRBD2 (5 bases). Germline loops: CDR1 LGHDT, CDR2 YNNKEL (reference sequence). This CDR3 has 14 amino acids. Trimming pared 4 bases from V and 5 bases from J, leaving 12 bases between.

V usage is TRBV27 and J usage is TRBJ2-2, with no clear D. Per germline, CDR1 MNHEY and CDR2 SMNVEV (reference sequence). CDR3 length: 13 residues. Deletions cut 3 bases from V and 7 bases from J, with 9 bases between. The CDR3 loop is CASSFSRGGELFF. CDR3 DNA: TGTGCCAGCAGTTTCAGCCGTGGCGGGGAGCTGTTTTTT.

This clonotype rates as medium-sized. CDR3 region: CASSPIAGRYNEQFF. The CDR3 DNA follows: TGTGCCAGCAGCCCGATAGCGGGTCGCTACAATGAGCAGTTCTTC. The chain is built from TRBV12-3 or TRBV12-4 and TRBJ2-1; TRBD2 aligns across 7 bases. J gave up 3 bases and V 6 bases, and 8 bases lay outside the gene matches. CDR3 length: 15 residues.

The CDR3 is CSVTQGRAEAFF. The CDR3 DNA follows: TGCAGCGTCACGCAGGGTCGGGCTGAAGCTTTCTTT. The chain has TRBV29-1 and TRBJ1-1, with D perhaps matching TRBD1 (5 bases). The CDR3 is made up of 12 amino acids. The V gene lost 6 bases and the J gene lost 6 bases, with 14 bases spanning the gap. CDR1 SQVTM and CDR2 ANQGSEA come from the germline V gene.

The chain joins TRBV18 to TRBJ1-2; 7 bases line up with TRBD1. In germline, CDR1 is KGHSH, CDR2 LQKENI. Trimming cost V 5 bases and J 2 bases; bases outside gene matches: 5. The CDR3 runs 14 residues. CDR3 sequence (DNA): TGTGCCAGCTCATCCCGGGACAGCAACTATGGCTACACCTTC. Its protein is CASSSRDSNYGYTF. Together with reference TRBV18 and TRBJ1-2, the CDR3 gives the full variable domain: NAGVMQNPRHLVRRRGQEARLRCSPMKGHSHVYWYRQLPEEGLKFMVYLQKENIIDESGMPKERFSAEFPKEGPSILRIQQVVRGDSAAYFCASSSRDSNYGYTFGSGTRLTVV.

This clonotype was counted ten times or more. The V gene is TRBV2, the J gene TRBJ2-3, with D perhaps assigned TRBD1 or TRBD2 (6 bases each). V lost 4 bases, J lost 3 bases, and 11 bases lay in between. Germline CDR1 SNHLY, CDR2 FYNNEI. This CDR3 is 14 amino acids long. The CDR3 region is CASSVRGRTDTQYF. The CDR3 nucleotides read TGTGCCAGCAGTGTCCGGGGGCGGACAGATACGCAGTATTTT.